This T cell receptor beta chain came from a study of control samples from healthy donors and cancer patients. The germline gives CDR1 SGHRS, CDR2 YFSETQ. CDR3 size: 16 residues. Unmatched junction bases numbered 5, after V lost 4 bases and J lost 3 bases. The protocol was immunoSEQ multiplex PCR, while the TCRdb copy is restricted to in-frame clones and leaves out a portion. The table lists about 160,000 clones, 92% of them singletons. This clone was detected a few times. Sequencing used blood. This rearrangement joins TRBV5-1 to TRBJ2-3; 13 bases are shared with TRBD2. The TCR comes from a woman aged 30 to 39 in good health. In DNA, the CDR3 is TGCGCCAGCAGCCCTCGGACTAGCGGGAGTACAGATACGCAGTATTTT. This sequence encodes CASSPRTSGSTDTQYF.